This T cell receptor (beta chain) appears in the sequencing data of a study of Graves' ophthalmopathy and Graves' hyperthyroidism. This clonotype was found many times. TCR beta CDR3 regions were amplified from RNA transcripts. RT-PCR in the first round used HTBI primers; a second-round multiplex PCR followed. TCRdb recomputed calls from the multiplex PCR reads with MiXCR, one row per CDR3 protein. The table has about 550,000 distinct CDR3 sequences, less than 45% seen once. This CDR3 has 18 residues. Unmatched junction bases numbered 8, after V lost 4 bases and J lost 0 bases. Germline CDR1 SGHTA, CDR2 FQGNSA.

The clonotype originates from an adult man with Graves' hyperthyroidism. Sequences were obtained from peripheral blood or thyroid tissue (not recorded which). The gene calls are TRBV7-2 and TRBJ1-6, with TRBD1 identical over 8 bases. For the CDR3, the DNA is TGTGCCAGCAGCTCCCGGGGACAGGAGAGCTCCTATAATTCACCCCTCCACTTT. Translated, it gives CASSSRGQESSYNSPLHF.